This record concerns one T cell receptor (beta chain) sequence. Its matching antigen is unknown. This specimen comes from a study of cytomegalovirus exposure and HLA in healthy donors. Overall study context: Assignment to the Caucasian-associated ancestry cluster applied to less than 85% of the roughly 410 genotyped donors. Findings and caveats of the study: Reported performance of the classifier showed diagnosis of cytomegalovirus status with high specificity and sensitivity.

The trim removed 4 bases at V and 4 bases at J, leaving 7 bases unmatched. This CDR3 has 15 amino acids. CDR1 and CDR2 (germline): SGHRS, YFSETQ. Primers for the PCR totalled 60 Vbeta and 13 Jbeta. TCRdb's table, derived via immunoSEQ multiplex PCR, lists solely in-frame clones and lacks some. The sample gives about 180,000 clones, approximately 81% of which show up once; 0.35% to 0.4% is in the top ten. This TCR came from a boy aged 2 to 10 in good health and CMV-seronegative. This chain joins TRBV5-1 and TRBJ2-1; 8 nucleotides align to TRBD2. Material: PBMCs. Here the CDR3 DNA reads TGCGCCAGCAGCGGAACTAGCGGAGCTTACAATGAGCAGTTCTTC. It is translated as CASSGTSGAYNEQFF.